Listed below are T cell receptor beta chains from one sample, sequenced in a study of control samples from healthy donors and cancer patients. Clones were sequenced by immunoSEQ multiplex PCR, and TCRdb holds only the in-frame ones, with some missing. This sample has about 75,000 clones, with 94% found just once. Material for sequencing was blood. These TCRs come from a woman aged 40-49 years in good health. CDR3s include the opening cysteine and the closing phenylalanine or tryptophan.

V gene: TRBV28; J gene: TRBJ1-2; CDR3 protein: CASSPVDRALYGYTF
V gene: TRBV7-6; J gene: TRBJ1-3; CDR3 protein: CASSPGDRPGNTIYF
V gene: TRBV28; J gene: TRBJ2-5; CDR3 protein: CASMGLAGVETQYF
V gene: TRBV5-1; J gene: TRBJ2-2; CDR3 protein: CASSLRGQANTGELFF
V gene: TRBV6-4; J gene: TRBJ2-3; CDR3 protein: CASSDSTGGGTDTQYF
V gene: TRBV5-6; J gene: TRBJ2-7; CDR3 protein: CASSWTGPRASYEQYF
V gene: TRBV9; J gene: TRBJ1-4; CDR3 protein: CASSLGGGGEKLFF
V gene: TRBV7-8; J gene: TRBJ1-5; CDR3 protein: CASSLVSGEQPQHF
V gene: TRBV5-1; J gene: TRBJ1-1; CDR3 protein: CASSLGSGDRGAFF
V gene: TRBV9; J gene: TRBJ1-2; CDR3 protein: CASIRQGYGYTF
V gene: TRBV3-1/TRBV3-2; J gene: TRBJ2-1; CDR3 protein: CASSQEGEWQGPYNEQFF
V gene: TRBV19; J gene: TRBJ1-5; CDR3 protein: CASSIYQGRAQHF
V gene: TRBV5-6; J gene: TRBJ2-7; CDR3 protein: CASSLTYEQYF
V gene: TRBV6-1; J gene: TRBJ1-2; CDR3 protein: CASSDGVGGTGDYGYTF
V gene: TRBV19; J gene: TRBJ1-1; CDR3 protein: CASSLRDLDTEAFF
V gene: TRBV5-1; J gene: TRBJ2-7; CDR3 protein: CASSLGSAGVSYEQYF
V gene: TRBV5-1; J gene: TRBJ2-7; CDR3 protein: CASSSFTSGSGEQYF
V gene: TRBV7-8; J gene: TRBJ2-7; CDR3 protein: CASSSPGQSEQYF
V gene: TRBV6-6; J gene: TRBJ1-2; CDR3 protein: CASRETRQGAGGYTF
V gene: TRBV10-1; J gene: TRBJ2-5; CDR3 protein: CASSETQAAETQYF
V gene: TRBV5-1; J gene: TRBJ2-3; CDR3 protein: CASSLLLAGADTQYF
V gene: TRBV7-9; J gene: TRBJ2-5; CDR3 protein: CASSSGTSGGAGETQYF
V gene: TRBV7-3; J gene: TRBJ2-5; CDR3 protein: CASSFREGETQYF
V gene: TRBV7-9; J gene: TRBJ2-7; CDR3 protein: CASSLSGRGRSYEQYF
V gene: TRBV2; J gene: TRBJ2-7; CDR3 protein: CASFGGDRAYEQYF
V gene: TRBV7-9; J gene: TRBJ2-4; CDR3 protein: CASSFRGGGLDIQYF
V gene: TRBV7-3; J gene: TRBJ2-2; CDR3 protein: CASSSQGTGELFF